This entry describes one TCR beta chain. Its matching antigen is unknown. Assay used: immunoSEQ multiplex PCR; TCRdb lists only in-frame clones, some missing. The sample shows approximately 100,000 clones, 68% of them seen only once. This entry comes from a study of shared clonotypes between healthy human individuals. Study-wide findings and caveats: In general, naive subsets displayed greater estimated richness than memory subsets did.

The V end lost 4 bases, the J end lost 4 bases, and 13 bases lay between the germline ends. This CDR3 is 14 amino acids long. Germline V CDR1 and CDR2: SGHDT, YYEEEE. The V and J genes are TRBV5-6 and TRBJ2-3, with D hard to call. This clonotype originated in a woman aged 25 to 45 in good health. The sequencing input was memory CD8+ T cells sorted from blood. As for subset: CD45RO+ cells pooled with CCR7-negative TemRA cells. Here the CDR3 reads CASSPLPGPDTQYF. CDR3 bases: TGTGCCAGCAGCCCACTACCCGGGCCAGATACGCAGTATTTT.